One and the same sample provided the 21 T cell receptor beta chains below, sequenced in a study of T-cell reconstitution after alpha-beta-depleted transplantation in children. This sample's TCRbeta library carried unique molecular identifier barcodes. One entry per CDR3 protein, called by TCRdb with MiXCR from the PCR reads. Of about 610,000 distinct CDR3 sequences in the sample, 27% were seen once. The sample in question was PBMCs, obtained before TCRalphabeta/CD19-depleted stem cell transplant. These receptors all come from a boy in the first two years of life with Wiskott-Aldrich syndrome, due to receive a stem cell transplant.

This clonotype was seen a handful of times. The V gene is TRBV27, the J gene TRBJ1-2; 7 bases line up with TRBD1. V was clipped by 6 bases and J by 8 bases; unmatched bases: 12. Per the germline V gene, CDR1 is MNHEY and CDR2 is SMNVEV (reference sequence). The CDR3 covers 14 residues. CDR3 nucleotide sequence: TGTGCCAGCAGCCTCGGGGGGACAGTCGGAGGCTACACCTTC. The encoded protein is CASSLGGTVGGYTF.

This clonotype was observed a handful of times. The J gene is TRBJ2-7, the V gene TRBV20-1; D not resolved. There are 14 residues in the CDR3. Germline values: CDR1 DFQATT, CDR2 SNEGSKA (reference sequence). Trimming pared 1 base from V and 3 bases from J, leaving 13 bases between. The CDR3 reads CSARAIKGFYEQYF. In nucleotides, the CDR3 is TGCAGTGCTAGAGCCATAAAGGGCTTCTACGAGCAGTACTTC.

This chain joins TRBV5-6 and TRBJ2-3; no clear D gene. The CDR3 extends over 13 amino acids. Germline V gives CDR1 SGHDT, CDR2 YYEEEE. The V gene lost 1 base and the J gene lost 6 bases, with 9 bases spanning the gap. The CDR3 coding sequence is TGTGCCAGCAGCTTGCGTCCTCTCGATACGCAGTATTTT. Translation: CASSLRPLDTQYF. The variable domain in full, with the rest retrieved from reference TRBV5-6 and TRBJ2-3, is DAGVTQSPTHLIKTRGQQVTLRCSPKSGHDTVSWYQQALGQGPQFIFQYYEEEERQRGNFPDRFSGHQFPNYSSELNVNALLLGDSALYLCASSLRPLDTQYFGPGTRLTVL.

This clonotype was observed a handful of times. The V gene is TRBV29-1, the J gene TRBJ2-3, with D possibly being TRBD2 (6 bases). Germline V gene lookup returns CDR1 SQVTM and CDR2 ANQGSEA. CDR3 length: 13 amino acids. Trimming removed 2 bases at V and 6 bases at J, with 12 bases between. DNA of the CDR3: TGCAGCGTTGAACGGGAGTTGGCTGATACGCAGTATTTT. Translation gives CSVERELADTQYF.

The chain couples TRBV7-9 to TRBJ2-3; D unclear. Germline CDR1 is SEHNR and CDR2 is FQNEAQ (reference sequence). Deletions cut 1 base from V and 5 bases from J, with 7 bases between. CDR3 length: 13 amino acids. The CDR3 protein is CASSLGSGDTQYF. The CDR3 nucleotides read TGTGCCAGCAGCTTAGGATCCGGAGATACGCAGTATTTT.

The CDR3 nucleotides are TGCGCCAGCAGCTTGGGGTCCAGTCGGTTCTTC. Amino acids: CASSLGSSRFF. The chain carries TRBV5-1 and TRBJ2-1; D remains unclear. With 0 bases removed from V and 15 bases from J, the gap between germline ends came to 10 bases. Germline V gene sequence: CDR1 SGHRS, CDR2 YFSETQ. The CDR3 has 11 residues.

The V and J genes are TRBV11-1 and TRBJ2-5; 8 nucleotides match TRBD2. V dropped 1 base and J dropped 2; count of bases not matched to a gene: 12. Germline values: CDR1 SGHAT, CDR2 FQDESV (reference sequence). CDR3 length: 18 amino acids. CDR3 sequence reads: CASSLVLAGSPAQETQYF. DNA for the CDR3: TGTGCCAGCAGCTTAGTATTAGCGGGGTCACCCGCACAAGAGACCCAGTACTTC.

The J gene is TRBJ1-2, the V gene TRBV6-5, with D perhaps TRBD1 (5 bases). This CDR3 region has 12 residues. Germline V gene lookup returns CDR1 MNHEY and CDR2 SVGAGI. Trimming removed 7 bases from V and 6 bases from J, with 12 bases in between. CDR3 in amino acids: CASTSVGHGYTF. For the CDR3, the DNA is TGTGCCAGCACCTCAGTGGGGCATGGCTACACCTTC.

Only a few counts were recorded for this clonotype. The CDR3 is CASSLVSGGGDTQYF. For the CDR3, the DNA is TGCGCCAGCAGCTTGGTTAGCGGAGGAGGAGATACGCAGTATTTT. This rearrangement joins TRBV5-1 to TRBJ2-3; maybe TRBD2 (6 bases). This CDR3 spans 15 amino acids. Germline V gene lookup returns CDR1 SGHRS and CDR2 YFSETQ. V was clipped by 0 bases and J by 5 bases, with 13 bases between them.

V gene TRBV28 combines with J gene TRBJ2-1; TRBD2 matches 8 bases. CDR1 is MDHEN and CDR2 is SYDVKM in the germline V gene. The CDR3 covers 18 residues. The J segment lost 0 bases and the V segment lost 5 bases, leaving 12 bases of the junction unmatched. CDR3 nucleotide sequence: TGTGCCAGCAGTCCGAGAACGACTAGCGCCCGCTCCTACAATGAGCAGTTCTTC. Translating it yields CASSPRTTSARSYNEQFF.

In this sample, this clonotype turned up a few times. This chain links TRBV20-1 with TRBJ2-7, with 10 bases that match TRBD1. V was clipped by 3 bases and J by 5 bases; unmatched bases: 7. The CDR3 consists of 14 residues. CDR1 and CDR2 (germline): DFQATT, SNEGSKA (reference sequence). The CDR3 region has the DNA TGCAGTGCTAGGGGACAGGGGAGAGTCGACGAGCAGTACTTC. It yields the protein CSARGQGRVDEQYF.

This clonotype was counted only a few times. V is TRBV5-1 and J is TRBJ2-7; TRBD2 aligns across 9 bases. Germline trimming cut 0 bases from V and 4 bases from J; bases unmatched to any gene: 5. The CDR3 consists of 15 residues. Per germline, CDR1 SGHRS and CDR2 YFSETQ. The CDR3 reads CASSLVSGSGYEQYF. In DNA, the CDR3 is TGCGCCAGCAGCTTGGTTAGCGGGAGTGGGTACGAGCAGTACTTC. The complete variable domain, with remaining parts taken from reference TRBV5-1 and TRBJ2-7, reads KAGVTQTPRYLIKTRGQQVTLSCSPISGHRSVSWYQQTPGQGLQFLFEYFSETQRNKGNFPGRFSGRQFSNSRSEMNVSTLELGDSALYLCASSLVSGSGYEQYFGPGTRLTVT.

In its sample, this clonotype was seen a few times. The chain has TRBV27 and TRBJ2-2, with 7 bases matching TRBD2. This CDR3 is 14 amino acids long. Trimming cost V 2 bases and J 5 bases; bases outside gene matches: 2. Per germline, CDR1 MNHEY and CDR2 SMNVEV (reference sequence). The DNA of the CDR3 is TGTGCCAGCAGTTTACCGGGAGGAACCGGGGAGCTGTTTTTT. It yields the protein CASSLPGGTGELFF.

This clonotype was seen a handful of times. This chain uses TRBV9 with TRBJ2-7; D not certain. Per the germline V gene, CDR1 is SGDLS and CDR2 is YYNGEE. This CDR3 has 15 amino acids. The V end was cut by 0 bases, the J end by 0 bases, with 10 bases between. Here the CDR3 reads CASSVDPGRSYEQYF. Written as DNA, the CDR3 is TGTGCCAGCAGCGTAGATCCGGGCCGCTCCTACGAGCAGTACTTC.

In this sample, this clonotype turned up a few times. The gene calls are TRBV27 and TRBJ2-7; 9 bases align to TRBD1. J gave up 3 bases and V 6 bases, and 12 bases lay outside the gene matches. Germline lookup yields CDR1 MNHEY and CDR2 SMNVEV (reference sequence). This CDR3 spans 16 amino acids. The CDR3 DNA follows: TGTGCCAGCAGAATTACAGGGGGCCTTAACCTCTACGAGCAGTACTTC. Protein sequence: CASRITGGLNLYEQYF.

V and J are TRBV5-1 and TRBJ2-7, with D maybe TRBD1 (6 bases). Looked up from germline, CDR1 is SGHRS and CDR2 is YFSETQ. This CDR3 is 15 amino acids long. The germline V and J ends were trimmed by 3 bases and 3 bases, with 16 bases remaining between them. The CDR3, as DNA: TGCGCCAGCAGCTCCCGGCCCGGGACATACTACGAGCAGTACTTC. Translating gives CASSSRPGTYYEQYF.

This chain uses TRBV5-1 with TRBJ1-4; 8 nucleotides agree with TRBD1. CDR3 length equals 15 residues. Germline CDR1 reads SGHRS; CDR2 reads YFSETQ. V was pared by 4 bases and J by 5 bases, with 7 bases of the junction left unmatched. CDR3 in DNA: TGCGCCAGCAGCCTGGGGTCAGGGGGCAATGAAAAACTGTTTTTT. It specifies CASSLGSGGNEKLFF. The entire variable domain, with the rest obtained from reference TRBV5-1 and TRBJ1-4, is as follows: KAGVTQTPRYLIKTRGQQVTLSCSPISGHRSVSWYQQTPGQGLQFLFEYFSETQRNKGNFPGRFSGRQFSNSRSEMNVSTLELGDSALYLCASSLGSGGNEKLFFGSGTQLSVL.

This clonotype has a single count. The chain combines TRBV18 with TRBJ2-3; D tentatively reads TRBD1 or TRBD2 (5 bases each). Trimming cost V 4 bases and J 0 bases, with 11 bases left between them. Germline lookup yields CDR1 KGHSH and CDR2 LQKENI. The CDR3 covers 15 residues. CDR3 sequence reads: CASSQGPGSTDTQYF. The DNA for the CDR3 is TGTGCCAGCTCACAGGGACCCGGAAGCACAGATACGCAGTATTTT.

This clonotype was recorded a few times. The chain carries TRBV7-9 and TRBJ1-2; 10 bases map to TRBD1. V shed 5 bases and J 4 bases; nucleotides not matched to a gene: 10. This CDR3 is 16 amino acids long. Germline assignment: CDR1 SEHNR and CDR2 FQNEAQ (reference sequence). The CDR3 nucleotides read TGTGCCAGCAGCCGAGGGGGACAGGGGATGATCTATGGCTACACCTTC. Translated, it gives CASSRGGQGMIYGYTF.

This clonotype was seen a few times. DNA for the CDR3: TGTGCCATCAGTGACCAGGGTGGCAAACTGTTTTTT. As protein: CAISDQGGKLFF. This chain joins TRBV10-3 and TRBJ1-4; a possible D gene is TRBD1 (5 bases). Germline loops: CDR1 ENHRY, CDR2 SYGVKD. CDR3 size: 12 residues. Trimming cost V 3 bases and J 11 bases, with 10 bases left between them.

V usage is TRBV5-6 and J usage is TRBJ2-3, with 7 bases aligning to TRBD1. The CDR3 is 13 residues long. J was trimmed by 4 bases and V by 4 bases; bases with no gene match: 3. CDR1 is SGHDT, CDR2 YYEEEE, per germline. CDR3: CASSDRESDTQYF. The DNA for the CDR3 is TGTGCCAGCAGCGACAGGGAGTCAGATACGCAGTATTTT. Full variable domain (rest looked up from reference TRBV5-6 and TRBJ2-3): DAGVTQSPTHLIKTRGQQVTLRCSPKSGHDTVSWYQQALGQGPQFIFQYYEEEERQRGNFPDRFSGHQFPNYSSELNVNALLLGDSALYLCASSDRESDTQYFGPGTRLTVL.